The rows below give T cell receptor beta chains drawn from one sample of a study of shared clonotypes between healthy human individuals. Only in-frame clones appear in the TCRdb table, and some are missing; sequencing was by immunoSEQ multiplex PCR. The data show approximately 810,000 clones, nearly 95% seen once. Sample: naive CD8+ T cells sorted from blood. These TCRs come from a young man in good health. Each CDR3 is given with its conserved first and last residue. D genes are given only for firm matches. A clone size is listed for some rows: how often the clone was seen (once, few, many), or a class if it is expanded.

abundance: NA
v_gene: TRBV5-1
j_gene: TRBJ1-1
d_gene: NA
CDR3aa: CASSLQGMNTEAFF
CDR3nt: TGCGCCAGCAGCTTACAGGGTATGAACACTGAAGCTTTCTTT

abundance: NA
v_gene: TRBV5-4
j_gene: TRBJ2-2
d_gene: TRBD2
CDR3aa: CASTTSGGDAGELFF
CDR3nt: TGTGCCAGCACCACTAGCGGGGGGGACGCCGGGGAGCTGTTTTTT

abundance: once
v_gene: TRBV5-5
j_gene: TRBJ1-5
d_gene: TRBD1
CDR3aa: CASSRAGGDQPQHF
CDR3nt: TGTGCCAGCAGCCGAGCAGGGGGGGATCAGCCCCAGCATTTT

abundance: few
v_gene: TRBV7-9
j_gene: TRBJ2-1
d_gene: NA
CDR3aa: CASSHPGDNEQFF
CDR3nt: TGTGCCAGCAGCCACCCCGGAGACAATGAGCAGTTCTTC

abundance: NA
v_gene: TRBV15
j_gene: TRBJ1-5
d_gene: NA
CDR3aa: CATSQGLSNQPQHF
CDR3nt: TGTGCCACCAGCCAGGGTTTGAGCAATCAGCCCCAGCATTTT

abundance: few
v_gene: TRBV29-1
j_gene: TRBJ2-1
d_gene: NA
CDR3aa: CSVDFGSDYNEQFF
CDR3nt: TGCAGCGTTGACTTTGGGTCGGACTACAATGAGCAGTTCTTC

abundance: NA
v_gene: TRBV7-9
j_gene: TRBJ2-5
d_gene: NA
CDR3aa: CASSSWSEMETQYF
CDR3nt: TGTGCCAGCAGCTCCTGGAGCGAGATGGAGACCCAGTACTTC

abundance: NA
v_gene: TRBV7-9
j_gene: TRBJ1-2
d_gene: NA
CDR3aa: CASSLVSRMIDGYTF
CDR3nt: TGTGCCAGCAGCTTAGTCTCAAGAATGATTGATGGCTACACCTTC

abundance: NA
v_gene: TRBV29-1
j_gene: TRBJ2-7
d_gene: NA
CDR3aa: CSVHDGYEQYF
CDR3nt: TGCAGCGTGCACGACGGGTACGAGCAGTACTTC

abundance: NA
v_gene: TRBV5-1
j_gene: TRBJ2-3
d_gene: NA
CDR3aa: CASSSIGDYTDTQYF
CDR3nt: TGCGCCAGCAGCTCCATCGGGGATTACACAGATACGCAGTATTTT

abundance: NA
v_gene: TRBV29-1
j_gene: TRBJ2-7
d_gene: NA
CDR3aa: CSVTPSGAPYEQYF
CDR3nt: TGCAGCGTCACCCCCTCAGGGGCCCCCTACGAGCAGTACTTC

abundance: NA
v_gene: TRBV4-2
j_gene: TRBJ2-5
d_gene: TRBD2
CDR3aa: CASSQELGLALETQYF
CDR3nt: TGTGCCAGCAGCCAAGAGCTGGGACTAGCACTCGAGACCCAGTACTTC

abundance: NA
v_gene: TRBV7-9
j_gene: TRBJ2-7
d_gene: NA
CDR3aa: CASSLPWGGQGVKEQYF
CDR3nt: TGTGCCAGCAGCTTGCCCTGGGGAGGCCAGGGGGTAAAGGAGCAGTACTTC

abundance: NA
v_gene: TRBV5-8
j_gene: TRBJ1-1
d_gene: NA
CDR3aa: CASSFGRITMNTEAFF
CDR3nt: TGTGCCAGCAGCTTCGGTCGGATCACTATGAACACTGAAGCTTTCTTT

abundance: NA
v_gene: TRBV7-7
j_gene: TRBJ2-3
d_gene: TRBD2
CDR3aa: CASSQTSGLTDTQYF
CDR3nt: TGTGCTAGCAGCCAGACTAGCGGACTCACAGATACGCAGTATTTT

abundance: once
v_gene: TRBV7-6
j_gene: TRBJ2-7
d_gene: NA
CDR3aa: CASSLGLSSEGSYEQYF
CDR3nt: TGTGCCAGCAGCTTAGGGTTGTCTAGCGAAGGCTCCTACGAGCAGTACTTC

abundance: NA
v_gene: TRBV7-9
j_gene: TRBJ2-1
d_gene: TRBD2
CDR3aa: CASSPYFGEGNEQFF
CDR3nt: TGTGCCAGCAGCCCGTACTTTGGGGAGGGCAATGAGCAGTTCTTC

abundance: NA
v_gene: TRBV7-9
j_gene: TRBJ2-5
d_gene: NA
CDR3aa: CASSSQDGFQETQYF
CDR3nt: TGTGCCAGCAGCTCTCAGGACGGATTCCAAGAGACCCAGTACTTC

abundance: NA
v_gene: TRBV5-8
j_gene: TRBJ2-4
d_gene: TRBD2
CDR3aa: CASSYETSGRQIAKNIQYF
CDR3nt: TGTGCCAGCAGCTATGAGACTAGCGGGAGACAGATAGCCAAAAACATTCAGTACTTC

abundance: NA
v_gene: TRBV7-2
j_gene: TRBJ1-5
d_gene: NA
CDR3aa: CASSNVPGDQPQHF
CDR3nt: TGTGCCAGCAGCAATGTTCCGGGCGATCAGCCCCAGCATTTT

abundance: NA
v_gene: TRBV21-1
j_gene: TRBJ2-5
d_gene: NA
CDR3aa: CASSHLKRILAEWREETQYF
CDR3nt: TGTGCCAGCAGCCACTTAAAAAGGATACTGGCTGAGTGGCGGGAAGAGACCCAGTACTTC

abundance: NA
v_gene: TRBV7-3
j_gene: TRBJ2-4
d_gene: TRBD1
CDR3aa: CASSPTGEAKNIQYF
CDR3nt: TGTGCCAGCAGCCCGACAGGGGAGGCCAAAAACATTCAGTACTTC

abundance: NA
v_gene: TRBV29-1
j_gene: TRBJ2-1
d_gene: NA
CDR3aa: CSVEGVEVVNEQFF
CDR3nt: TGCAGCGTTGAAGGCGTGGAAGTTGTCAATGAGCAGTTCTTC

abundance: NA
v_gene: TRBV27
j_gene: TRBJ1-1
d_gene: NA
CDR3aa: CASHPIMVTEAFF
CDR3nt: TGTGCCAGCCACCCGATCATGGTAACTGAAGCTTTCTTT

abundance: NA
v_gene: TRBV10-3
j_gene: TRBJ2-1
d_gene: TRBD2
CDR3aa: CAISGTSNGGSYNEQFF
CDR3nt: TGTGCCATCAGCGGGACTAGTAACGGTGGCTCCTACAATGAGCAGTTCTTC

abundance: NA
v_gene: TRBV2
j_gene: TRBJ2-7
d_gene: TRBD2
CDR3aa: CASRGGLAGGDEQYF
CDR3nt: TGTGCCAGCAGGGGCGGACTAGCGGGAGGGGACGAGCAGTACTTC

abundance: NA
v_gene: TRBV27
j_gene: TRBJ2-7
d_gene: TRBD1
CDR3aa: CASSSGDSPYEQYF
CDR3nt: TGTGCCAGCAGTTCCGGGGACAGCCCCTACGAGCAGTACTTC

abundance: NA
v_gene: TRBV6-5
j_gene: TRBJ2-1
d_gene: NA
CDR3aa: CASSSPKFRQFF
CDR3nt: TGTGCCAGCAGCTCGCCCAAATTTCGGCAGTTCTTC

abundance: NA
v_gene: TRBV30
j_gene: TRBJ2-3
d_gene: TRBD1
CDR3aa: CASNPGQGTGDTQYF
CDR3nt: TGTGCCTCCAATCCGGGACAGGGTACTGGGGATACGCAGTATTTT

abundance: NA
v_gene: TRBV27
j_gene: TRBJ1-5
d_gene: NA
CDR3aa: CASSLSGALPQPQHF
CDR3nt: TGTGCCAGCAGTTTATCGGGCGCTCTCCCCCAGCCCCAGCATTTT

abundance: few
v_gene: TRBV7-9
j_gene: TRBJ2-7
d_gene: NA
CDR3aa: CASSWTDEQYF
CDR3nt: TGTGCCAGCAGCTGGACCGACGAGCAGTACTTC

abundance: NA
v_gene: TRBV11-2
j_gene: TRBJ1-2
d_gene: NA
CDR3aa: CASSSDGGGYGYTF
CDR3nt: TGTGCCAGCAGCTCAGATGGGGGAGGCTATGGCTACACCTTC

abundance: once
v_gene: TRBV7-9
j_gene: TRBJ1-2
d_gene: NA
CDR3aa: CASSLRNPPEDHYGYTF
CDR3nt: TGTGCCAGCAGCTTGAGGAACCCCCCAGAGGATCACTATGGCTACACCTTC

abundance: NA
v_gene: TRBV4-1
j_gene: TRBJ2-5
d_gene: NA
CDR3aa: CASSQVAQMLQETQYF
CDR3nt: TGCGCCAGCAGCCAAGTCGCGCAGATGCTACAAGAGACCCAGTACTTC

abundance: NA
v_gene: TRBV5-6
j_gene: TRBJ2-4
d_gene: NA
CDR3aa: CASSLGRAPAKNIQYF
CDR3nt: TGTGCCAGCAGCTTGGGAAGGGCACCAGCCAAAAACATTCAGTACTTC

abundance: NA
v_gene: TRBV2
j_gene: TRBJ2-1
d_gene: NA
CDR3aa: CASSDPDSVGSLVEQFF
CDR3nt: TGTGCCAGCAGTGATCCGGACTCGGTCGGGTCTTTGGTGGAGCAGTTCTTC

abundance: few
v_gene: TRBV7-9
j_gene: TRBJ1-5
d_gene: NA
CDR3aa: CASSLGLNQPQHF
CDR3nt: TGTGCCAGCAGCTTAGGACTCAATCAGCCCCAGCATTTT

abundance: NA
v_gene: TRBV27
j_gene: TRBJ1-1
d_gene: NA
CDR3aa: CASGGIYTEAFF
CDR3nt: TGTGCCAGCGGGGGGATTTACACTGAAGCTTTCTTT